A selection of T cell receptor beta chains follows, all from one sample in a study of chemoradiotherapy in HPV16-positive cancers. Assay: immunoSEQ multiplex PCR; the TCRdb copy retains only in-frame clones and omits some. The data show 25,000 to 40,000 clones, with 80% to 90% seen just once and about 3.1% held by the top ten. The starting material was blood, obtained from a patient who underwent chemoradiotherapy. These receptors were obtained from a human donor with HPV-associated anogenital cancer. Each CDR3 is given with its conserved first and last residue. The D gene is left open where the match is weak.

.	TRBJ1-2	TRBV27	CASKDAAGAGYTF
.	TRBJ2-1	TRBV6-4	CASSDSPGADYNEQFF
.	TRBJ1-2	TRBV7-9	CASSLARERYTF
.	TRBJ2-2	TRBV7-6	CASSLVNSANTGELFF
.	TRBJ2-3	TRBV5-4	CASSLIPHTDTQYF
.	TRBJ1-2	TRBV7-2	CASSLDHAYGYTF
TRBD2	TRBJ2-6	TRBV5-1	CASSLGGSPSGANVLTF
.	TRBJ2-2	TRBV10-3	CAISEASLTGELFF
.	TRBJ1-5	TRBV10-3	CAISNEEVLNQPQHF
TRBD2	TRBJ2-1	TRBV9	CASSPPRAGARNEQFF
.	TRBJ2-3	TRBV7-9	CASSYDNLPSTDTQYF
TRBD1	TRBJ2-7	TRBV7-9	CASSLVFRTGAYEQYF
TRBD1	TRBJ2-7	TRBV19	CASSTLRWDRGNLPEQYF
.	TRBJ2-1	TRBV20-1	CSAPAYNEQFF
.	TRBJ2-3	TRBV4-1	CASSQEPAGAATDTQYF
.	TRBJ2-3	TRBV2	CASSPTDTQYF
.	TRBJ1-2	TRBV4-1	CASSQSRTGAEGGYTF
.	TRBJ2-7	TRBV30	CAWSPDPGDKGKEQYF
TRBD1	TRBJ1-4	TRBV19	CASQLRDRGEKLFF
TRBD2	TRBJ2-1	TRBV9	CASSVGTSGEYEQFF
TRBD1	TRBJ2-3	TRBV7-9	CASSKTGRTDTQYF
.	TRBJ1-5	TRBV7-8	CASSLDGQQPQHF
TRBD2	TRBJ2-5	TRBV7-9	CASSLPSSGQETQYF
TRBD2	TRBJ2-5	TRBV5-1	CASSLGRGGETQYF
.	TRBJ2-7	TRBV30	CAWSRSSYEQYF
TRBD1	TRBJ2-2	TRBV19	CASTPTGTGELFF
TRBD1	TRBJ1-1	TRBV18	CASSLLDRGQGAEAFF
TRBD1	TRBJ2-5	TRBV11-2	CASSSLWTGETQYF
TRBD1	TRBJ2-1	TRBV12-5	CASGRTGTGNEQFF
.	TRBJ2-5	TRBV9	CASSPSSFQETQYF
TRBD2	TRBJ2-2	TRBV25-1	CASSGPGLAGVGELFF
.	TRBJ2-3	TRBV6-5	CASSLRPVTDTQYF
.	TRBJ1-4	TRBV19	CASTGRATNEKLFF
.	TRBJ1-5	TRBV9	CASSVGKANQPQHF
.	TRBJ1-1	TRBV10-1	CASRMDGPGEAFF
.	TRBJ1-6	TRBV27	CASSLSSHLDLSSYNSPLHF
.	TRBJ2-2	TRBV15	CATEGPGRTTGELFF
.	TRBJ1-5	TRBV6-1	CASGAIGEPQHF
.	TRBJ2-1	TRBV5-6	CASSSDNEQFF
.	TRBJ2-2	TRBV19	CASKRYTGELFF
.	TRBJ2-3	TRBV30	CAWSGKGTDTQYF
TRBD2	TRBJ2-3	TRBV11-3	CASSLESSGIGTDTQYF
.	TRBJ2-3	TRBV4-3	CASSLYHGGQWTDTQYF
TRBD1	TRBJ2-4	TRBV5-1	CASSETGSVFGYF
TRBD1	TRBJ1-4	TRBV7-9	CASSTKTGGEEKLFF
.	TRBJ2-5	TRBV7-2	CASSLGGTTRETQYF